A selection of T cell receptor beta chains follows, all from one sample in a study of blood T cell repertoires in COVID-19. The method was immunoSEQ multiplex PCR; TCRdb's version includes in-frame clones alone and lacks a portion of them. The sample shows some 160,000 clones, approximately 83% of them seen only once. The material sequenced was peripheral blood. The receptors were sampled from a woman of 80 years or more with acute or convalescent COVID-19. CDR3s include the opening cysteine and the closing phenylalanine or tryptophan. Each record gives: D gene, V gene, clone size, J gene, CDR3 DNA, CDR3 protein. A D gene is named only where the DNA matches it firmly. Part of the rows lack a size; the others show once, few, many or a class for expanded clones.

.	TRBV5-1	.	TRBJ1-1	TGCGCCAGCGCCCCGGGGGTAGCGAACACTGAAGCTTTCTTT	CASAPGVANTEAFF
.	TRBV14	.	TRBJ1-3	TGTGCCAGCAGCCAAGCTCGGGGTTCTGGAAACACCATATATTTT	CASSQARGSGNTIYF
.	TRBV7-9	.	TRBJ2-3	TGTGCCAGCAGCTTCCTAGGGGCTAGCACAGATACGCAGTATTTT	CASSFLGASTDTQYF
.	TRBV27	.	TRBJ1-1	TGTGCCAGCAGTTTACGCGGGGGAGGTACTGAAGCTTTCTTT	CASSLRGGGTEAFF
TRBD1	TRBV10-3	.	TRBJ2-1	TGTGCCATCAGTGAGGAGGGACAGGGTGATGAGCAGTTCTTC	CAISEEGQGDEQFF
.	TRBV12-3/TRBV12-4	.	TRBJ2-3	TGTGCCAGCAGTTTAGCCGCAGATACGCAGTATTTT	CASSLAADTQYF
.	TRBV7-2	.	TRBJ1-5	TGTGCCAGCAGCGCACAGGGAACAGGAATCTACCAGCCCCAGCATTTT	CASSAQGTGIYQPQHF
TRBD1	TRBV7-8	.	TRBJ1-1	TGTGCCAGCAGCTTAGCCCGGACAGGGGTTTGGGAAGCTTTCTTT	CASSLARTGVWEAFF
.	TRBV5-5	.	TRBJ1-3	TGTGCCAGCAGCTTGGACAGAATGGCTGGAAACACCATATATTTT	CASSLDRMAGNTIYF
TRBD1	TRBV28	.	TRBJ1-2	TGTGCCAGCATGAGTTCCGGGACAGGGCATGGCTACACCTTC	CASMSSGTGHGYTF
.	TRBV7-9	.	TRBJ1-5	TGTGCCAGCAGCTTACCGGGGGACAATCAGCCCCAGCATTTT	CASSLPGDNQPQHF
TRBD1	TRBV7-2	.	TRBJ2-3	TGTGCCAGCAGCCAGACAGGGGGGTCAGATACGCAGTATTTT	CASSQTGGSDTQYF
TRBD1	TRBV18	once	TRBJ1-1	TGTGCCAGCTCACCCCGACAGGGAGCTTCCATGAACACTGAAGCTTTCTTT	CASSPRQGASMNTEAFF
.	TRBV7-8	once	TRBJ1-1	TGTGCCAGCAGCTTATCTCTAGACCCTGAAGCTTTCTTT	CASSLSLDPEAFF
TRBD2	TRBV6-2/TRBV6-3	.	TRBJ2-2	TGTGCCAGCAGTTACTCTTTTGGTTCGGCGGGAGTGAGGACCGGGGAGCTGTTTTTT	CASSYSFGSAGVRTGELFF
.	TRBV7-9	.	TRBJ2-7	TGTGCCAGCAGCTTGGCGTCGGGGGAGCAGTACTTC	CASSLASGEQYF
TRBD2	TRBV4-1	few	TRBJ2-3	TGCGCCAGCAGCCAAGAGGGACTAGCGGACACAGATACGCAGTATTTT	CASSQEGLADTDTQYF
.	TRBV5-4	.	TRBJ2-5	TGTGCCAGCAGCTCGACAGTAGGTTCGAAAGAGACCCAGTACTTC	CASSSTVGSKETQYF
TRBD1	TRBV29-1	.	TRBJ1-4	TGCAGCACAACAGGGGCAACTAATGAAAAACTGTTTTTT	CSTTGATNEKLFF
.	TRBV19	.	TRBJ2-3	TGTGCCAGTAGTATGGCCGGGGGTAGCACAGATACGCAGTATTTT	CASSMAGGSTDTQYF
.	TRBV2	.	TRBJ1-2	TGTGCCAGCAGTGAGGGCAGGGGCTTCTATGGCTACACCTTC	CASSEGRGFYGYTF
TRBD1	TRBV30	few	TRBJ1-3	TGTGCCTGGGAACAGGGGGCTGGAAACACCATATATTTT	CAWEQGAGNTIYF
.	TRBV4-1	.	TRBJ1-5	TGCGCCAGCAGCCAAGATGCGGGGGGATCTCAGCCCCAGCATTTT	CASSQDAGGSQPQHF
TRBD1	TRBV12-5	.	TRBJ2-3	TGTGCTAGTGGTTCGGGGACAGGCGCTAACACAGATACGCAGTATTTT	CASGSGTGANTDTQYF
.	TRBV9	few	TRBJ2-5	TGTGCCAGCAGCGTAACAGGGAATCGGGAGACCCAGTACTTC	CASSVTGNRETQYF
.	TRBV7-2	.	TRBJ2-7	TGTGCCAGCAGCCCCCCAGGTTCCTCCTACGAGCAGTACTTC	CASSPPGSSYEQYF
.	TRBV14	.	TRBJ1-2	TGTGCCAGCAGCGCTCTCGGGGGGAATGGCTACACCTTC	CASSALGGNGYTF
TRBD1	TRBV5-6	.	TRBJ2-3	TGTGCCAGCAGCCTGGAGACAGGGGACCTCGGTGGCACAGATACGCAGTATTTT	CASSLETGDLGGTDTQYF
TRBD1	TRBV7-2	.	TRBJ2-2	TGTGCCAGCAGCTCGGCACAGGGGGCGGTGACCGGGGAGCTGTTTTTT	CASSSAQGAVTGELFF
.	TRBV5-1	few	TRBJ1-1	TGCGCCAGCAGCTTGGACAGAACGAACACTGAAGCTTTCTTT	CASSLDRTNTEAFF
TRBD1	TRBV29-1	.	TRBJ2-1	TGCAGTACCGGGACAGGGGACGATGAGCAGTTCTTC	CSTGTGDDEQFF
TRBD2	TRBV9	few	TRBJ2-5	TGTGCCAGCAGCCTAAGCGGGGGAGAGACCCAGTACTTC	CASSLSGGETQYF
.	TRBV5-1	.	TRBJ2-7	TGCGCCAGCAGCACGACGGGGAACGAGCAGTACTTC	CASSTTGNEQYF
TRBD1	TRBV5-6	.	TRBJ2-5	TGTGCCAGCAGCTTGCAGGGGGCGCGGGAGACCCAGTACTTC	CASSLQGARETQYF
TRBD1	TRBV5-1	.	TRBJ1-3	TGCGCCAGCAGCTCTCGGACAGGTAGACCGTCTGGAAACACCATATATTTT	CASSSRTGRPSGNTIYF
TRBD2	TRBV5-1	.	TRBJ2-3	TGCGCCAGCAGCTTTAGCGGGGGGGACGCAGATACGCAGTATTTT	CASSFSGGDADTQYF
.	TRBV7-2	.	TRBJ1-1	TGTGCCAGCAGCTTAGGGGCGGGAAGCACTGAAGCTTTCTTT	CASSLGAGSTEAFF
TRBD2	TRBV9	few	TRBJ2-1	TGTGCCAGCAGCGTAGGCACTAGCGGGGGACTAAAAAATGAGCAGTTCTTC	CASSVGTSGGLKNEQFF
.	TRBV18	.	TRBJ2-3	TGTGCCAGCTCACCGACTACAGGGCCTTTAAGCACAGATACGCAGTATTTT	CASSPTTGPLSTDTQYF
TRBD2	TRBV5-7	.	TRBJ2-7	TGTGCCAGCAGCTTGTTCGAGCGGGAGGTCTACGAGCAGTACTTC	CASSLFEREVYEQYF
.	TRBV5-1	few	TRBJ1-1	TGCGCCAGCAGTCCCTCCGGGGGATACACTGAAGCTTTCTTT	CASSPSGGYTEAFF
TRBD1	TRBV28	.	TRBJ1-1	TGTGCCAGCAGCACAGGGGGCGCGGGCACTGAAGCTTTCTTT	CASSTGGAGTEAFF
.	TRBV6-6	.	TRBJ1-2	TGTGCCAGCAGAGGACAGAACTATGGCTACACCTTC	CASRGQNYGYTF
TRBD1	TRBV9	.	TRBJ1-1	TGTGCCAGCAGCAAACCTACAGGGGTGAACACTGAAGCTTTCTTT	CASSKPTGVNTEAFF
.	TRBV28	.	TRBJ2-2	TGTGCCAGCAGTTTATCAGGCACCGGGGAGCTGTTTTTT	CASSLSGTGELFF
TRBD1	TRBV6-6	.	TRBJ2-7	TGTGCCACGGTACCAAACAGGGGGAGCCACGAGCAGTACTTC	CATVPNRGSHEQYF
.	TRBV19	.	TRBJ2-7	TGTGCCAGTAGCGCCGCGGGCGGAAGCTCCTACGAGCAGTACTTC	CASSAAGGSSYEQYF
.	TRBV4-3	.	TRBJ2-2	TGCGCCAGCAGCCAAGTGACAGGCCGGACCGGGGAGCTGTTTTTT	CASSQVTGRTGELFF
.	TRBV19	once	TRBJ1-5	TGTGCCAGTAGTGGTGGAGGGGATCAGCCCCAGCATTTT	CASSGGGDQPQHF
TRBD2	TRBV29-1	.	TRBJ2-3	TGCAGCGTTGAAGATAATCTAGCGGGTAGACCAGATACGCAGTATTTT	CSVEDNLAGRPDTQYF
TRBD1	TRBV6-5	.	TRBJ2-7	TGTGCCAGCAGCCTGGACAGGGGAGGCGAGCAGTACTTC	CASSLDRGGEQYF
.	TRBV5-8	.	TRBJ1-2	TGTGCCAGCAGCTTAGTACAGCAGGGTGGCTACACCTTC	CASSLVQQGGYTF
.	TRBV10-1	once	TRBJ1-2	TGCGCCAGCAGTGAGTCGAGAACAGGGTATGGCTACACCTTC	CASSESRTGYGYTF
TRBD2	TRBV6-2/TRBV6-3	.	TRBJ2-1	TGTGCCAGCAGTCGGCTTGGACTAGCGGGGGGTGTTAATGAGCAGTTCTTC	CASSRLGLAGGVNEQFF
TRBD1	TRBV5-6	once	TRBJ2-7	TGTGCCAGCACCCGGACAGGGCGGTCCTACGAGCAGTACTTC	CASTRTGRSYEQYF